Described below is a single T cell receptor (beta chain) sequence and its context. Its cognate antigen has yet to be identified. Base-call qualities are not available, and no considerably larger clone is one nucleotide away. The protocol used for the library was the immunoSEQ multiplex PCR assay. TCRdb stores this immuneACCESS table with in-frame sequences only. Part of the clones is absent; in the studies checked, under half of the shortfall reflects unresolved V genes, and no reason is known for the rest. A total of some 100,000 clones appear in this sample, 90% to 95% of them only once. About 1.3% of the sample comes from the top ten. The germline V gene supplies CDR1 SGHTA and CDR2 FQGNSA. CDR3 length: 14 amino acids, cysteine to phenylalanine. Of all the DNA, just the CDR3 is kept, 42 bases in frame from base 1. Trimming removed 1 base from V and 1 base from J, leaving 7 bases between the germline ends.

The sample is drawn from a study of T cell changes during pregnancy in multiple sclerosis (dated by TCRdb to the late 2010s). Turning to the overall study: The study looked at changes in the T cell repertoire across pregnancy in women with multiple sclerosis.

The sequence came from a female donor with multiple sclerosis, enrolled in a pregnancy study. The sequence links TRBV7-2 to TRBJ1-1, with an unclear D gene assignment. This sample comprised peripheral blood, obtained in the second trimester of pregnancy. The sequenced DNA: TGTGCCAGCAGCTTAGGAGTTACGAACACTGAAGCTTTCTTT. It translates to CASSLGVTNTEAFF.